The subject of this entry is one TCR beta chain. CDR1 ENHRY and CDR2 SYGVKD come from the germline V gene. This CDR3 comprises 14 residues. V lost 2 bases and J lost 3, with 11 bases in between. The entry originates in a study of T cells after yellow fever vaccination. TCRdb called the 5' RACE reads again in MiXCR, with one record for every CDR3 protein. The sample records about 120,000 distinct CDR3 sequences, 13% to 15% being singletons. This receptor was identified in a man between 18 and 35 years old who received the YFV17D yellow fever vaccine. The source was CD8+ T cells sorted from PBMCs, collected 5 days after the yellow fever booster vaccination. The chain links TRBV10-3 to TRBJ2-7; D ambiguous. The CDR3 DNA follows: TGTGCCATCAGTGAGAGGGCAGGTGGCTACGAGCAGTACTTC. Protein: CAISERAGGYEQYF.